The 27 T cell receptor beta chains below were found in one sample sequenced in a study of early T cells in non-severe SARS-CoV-2 infection. TCRdb used MiXCR to reprocess the 5' RACE reads, holding one entry per CDR3 protein. The repertoire holds 70,000 or so distinct CDR3 sequences, less than 15% seen once, with about 3.9% in the top ten. Sequenced sample: whole blood. The receptors stem from an adult who was a healthcare worker with PCR-confirmed SARS-CoV-2 infection or an uninfected control (not recorded which).

This clonotype was seen many times. The V call is TRBV20-1, the J call TRBJ2-3, with unresolved D. The CDR3 totals 14 residues. V lost 6 bases to trimming and J lost 2 bases, with 15 bases between them. CDR1 and CDR2 (germline): DFQATT, SNEGSKA (reference sequence). CDR3 bases: TGCAGTGCCAGGCCCCTCTCGACCACAGATACGCAGTATTTT. Its translation is CSARPLSTTDTQYF.

This clonotype was observed a few times. This chain joins TRBV13 and TRBJ2-1; D not resolved. Looked up from germline, CDR1 is PRHDT and CDR2 is FYEKMQ (reference sequence). Deletions cut 4 bases from V and 7 bases from J, with 14 bases between. The CDR3 extends over 14 amino acids. CDR3 in DNA: TGTGCCAGCAGCTACCAGACACTGGGGAATGAGCAGTTCTTC. Encoded protein: CASSYQTLGNEQFF.

This sequence joins TRBV7-6 and TRBJ2-3, with unresolved D. The CDR3 consists of 15 residues. Trimming removed 2 bases from V and 2 bases from J, with 11 bases in between. Germline V gene data show CDR1 as SGHVS and CDR2 as FNYEAQ. This CDR3 is CASSLMGGFTDTQYF. The CDR3 bases are TGTGCCAGCAGCTTAATGGGCGGATTCACAGATACGCAGTATTTT.

This clonotype was seen a few times. V usage is TRBV20-1 and J usage is TRBJ2-1; perhaps D is TRBD1 or TRBD2 (5 bases each). The CDR3 is made up of 14 amino acids. Trimming shortened V by 0 bases and J by 7 bases, and 13 bases separated the two germline ends. Germline V lookup: CDR1 DFQATT, CDR2 SNEGSKA (reference sequence). CDR3 residues: CSAREGVGRNEQFF. The CDR3 DNA follows: TGCAGTGCTAGAGAGGGGGTCGGTAGGAATGAGCAGTTCTTC.

The table lists this clonotype with many counts. This chain connects TRBV12-3 or TRBV12-4 to TRBJ1-2; D ambiguous. The CDR3 has 14 amino acids. The V gene lost 6 bases and the J gene lost 3 bases, with 14 bases spanning the gap. The CDR3 nucleotides read TGTGCCAGCAGCCTATTTCCCCAAGACTATGGCTACACCTTC. It specifies CASSLFPQDYGYTF.

This clonotype appeared a few times. CDR3 coding DNA: TGTGCCACCGGGCCCCAGGGACAGAGCACCGGGGAGCTGTTTTTT. Encoded protein: CATGPQGQSTGELFF. This rearrangement joins TRBV24-1 to TRBJ2-2; 7 bases are shared with TRBD1. The V gene end was trimmed by 9 bases and the J gene end by 4 bases; junction bases not matched to a gene: 10. Germline CDR1 and CDR2: KGHDR and SFDVKD. The CDR3 covers 15 residues.

This clonotype was seen only a few times. This chain connects TRBV10-3 to TRBJ2-7, with D uncertain. CDR1 ENHRY and CDR2 SYGVKD come from the germline V gene. V was trimmed by 2 bases and J by 7 bases, leaving 9 bases between them. This CDR3 contains 12 residues. The CDR3 sequence is CAISEPPREQYF. CDR3 bases: TGTGCCATCAGTGAGCCCCCCCGAGAGCAGTACTTC.

This clonotype turned up a few times. This chain links TRBV27 with TRBJ2-1, with D hard to call. This CDR3 has 15 residues. The V and J ends lost 1 base and 9 bases respectively, with 16 bases between them. The germline V gene encodes CDR1 MNHEY and CDR2 SMNVEV (reference sequence). CDR3 region: CASSLFPSSAFEQFF. The CDR3 coding sequence is TGTGCCAGCAGTTTATTCCCTAGTTCAGCATTTGAGCAGTTCTTC.

The rearrangement uses TRBV7-6 and TRBJ2-2, with 8 bases aligning to TRBD1. Trimming at V came to 5 bases and at J to 6 bases, leaving 2 bases not matched to a gene. Per the germline V gene, CDR1 is SGHVS and CDR2 is FNYEAQ. The CDR3 spans 13 residues. The DNA for the CDR3 is TGTGCCAGCAGCCCAGGGGGCCCCGGGGAGCTGTTTTTT. This translates into CASSPGGPGELFF.

As concerns this clonotype: A much more abundant neighbour one base away suggests this may be a read error. In DNA form, the CDR3 reads TGTGCCAGAAGCTTAACAACAAATAATTCACCCCACCACTTT. It translates to CARSLTTNNSPHHF. The rearrangement links TRBV5-3 to TRBJ1-6, with unresolved D. TRBV5-3 is recorded as an ORF, its role being uncertain. The length of the CDR3 is 14 residues.

By sample fraction, this clonotype is medium-sized (0.01 to 0.1%). CDR3 sequence (DNA): TGTGCCAGCAGTTTTTATCCGGGAGGGCCCTCAGGCCGTAATGAGCAGTTCTTC. Its translation is CASSFYPGGPSGRNEQFF. The chain carries TRBV27 and TRBJ2-1; the match to TRBD2 covers 8 bases. CDR3 length equals 18 residues. J was trimmed by 7 bases and V by 3 bases; bases with no gene match: 17. The germline V gene has CDR1 MNHEY and CDR2 SMNVEV (reference sequence).

This clonotype was detected ten times or more. V and J are TRBV5-1 and TRBJ2-7; D gene unclear. V dropped 4 bases and J dropped 3 bases, with 11 bases sitting between them. Germline V gene lookup returns CDR1 SGHRS and CDR2 YFSETQ. This CDR3 has 13 amino acids. The CDR3 region is CASSRVEGYEQYF. DNA of the CDR3: TGCGCCAGCAGCCGGGTCGAAGGCTACGAGCAGTACTTC.

This clonotype was picked up many times. V usage is TRBV4-2 and J usage is TRBJ2-5; D is possibly TRBD1 (5 bases). With 0 bases removed from V and 4 bases from J, the gap between germline ends came to 9 bases. The CDR3 sequence is 14 residues long. The germline V gene has CDR1 LGHNA and CDR2 YNFKEQ. Here the CDR3 reads CASSQDQGGETQYF. In DNA, the CDR3 is TGTGCCAGCAGCCAAGATCAGGGTGGAGAGACCCAGTACTTC.

This clonotype has ten or more counts. V and J are TRBV20-1 and TRBJ1-1; 8 bases align to TRBD1. The V gene end was trimmed by 4 bases and the J gene end by 7 bases; junction bases not matched to a gene: 5. This CDR3 contains 12 residues. The germline V gene encodes CDR1 DFQATT and CDR2 SNEGSKA (reference sequence). The CDR3 spells CSATDRVGEAFF. Here the CDR3 DNA reads TGCAGTGCTACGGACAGGGTGGGTGAAGCTTTCTTT.

V usage is TRBV30 and J usage is TRBJ1-2, with 7 bases aligning to TRBD1. The CDR3 has 14 residues. Trimming took 0 bases from V and 8 from J; bases not matched to a gene: 9. Germline loops: CDR1 GTSNPN, CDR2 SVGIG (reference sequence). The CDR3 reads CAWSVRQGERGYTF. The CDR3 DNA reads as TGTGCCTGGAGTGTAAGACAGGGAGAGAGGGGCTACACCTTC.

This clonotype has ten or more counts. The rearrangement uses TRBV18 and TRBJ1-1; D is perhaps TRBD1 (5 bases). The CDR3 has 19 amino acids. The germline gives CDR1 KGHSH, CDR2 LQKENI. V gave up 1 base and J gave up 0 bases, with 21 bases separating them. CDR3 amino acids: CASSPRLETAVSMNTEAFF. In nucleotides, the CDR3 is TGTGCCAGCTCACCACGGCTCGAGACAGCCGTTTCCATGAACACTGAAGCTTTCTTT.

Only a few counts were recorded for this clonotype. The gene calls are TRBV24-1 and TRBJ1-2, with D unclear. Germline V lookup: CDR1 KGHDR, CDR2 SFDVKD. The CDR3 is made up of 13 amino acids. Between the trimmed V and J ends, which lost 8 bases and 1 base, there was a span of 10 bases. The CDR3 coding sequence is TGTGCCACCAAGGCAGGAGATAACTATGGCTACACCTTC. Translation gives CATKAGDNYGYTF.

In its sample, this clonotype was seen many times. J is TRBJ2-1 and V is TRBV20-1; 14 nucleotides match TRBD2. V was pared by 6 bases and J by 0 bases, with 13 bases of the junction left unmatched. CDR1 is DFQATT, CDR2 SNEGSKA, per germline (reference sequence). This CDR3 contains 19 residues. The CDR3 DNA reads as TGCAGTGCCTCAGGGACTAGCGGGAGATTATCGGGCTCCTACAATGAGCAGTTCTTC. This translates into CSASGTSGRLSGSYNEQFF.

By share, this clonotype counts as medium-sized. This sequence joins TRBV9 and TRBJ2-2; 10 nucleotides match TRBD1. The CDR3 consists of 16 residues. The V segment lost 3 bases and the J segment 6 bases; nucleotides outside the gene matches: 8. CDR1 and CDR2 (germline): SGDLS, YYNGEE. CDR3 residues: CASSGGDRGVAGELFF. In DNA form, the CDR3 reads TGTGCCAGCAGCGGAGGGGACAGGGGAGTCGCCGGGGAGCTGTTTTTT.

The chain links TRBV28 to TRBJ1-1; perhaps TRBD1 as D (6 bases). This CDR3 has 13 residues. Trimming left V 10 bases short and J 0 bases short, with 12 bases between. Germline V gene lookup returns CDR1 MDHEN and CDR2 SYDVKM. CDR3 residues: CAIAGTLNTEAFF. The CDR3 DNA reads TGTGCCATCGCCGGGACATTGAACACTGAAGCTTTCTTT. The variable domain in full, with the rest retrieved from reference TRBV28 and TRBJ1-1, is DVKVTQSSRYLVKRTGEKVFLECVQDMDHENMFWYRQDPGLGLRLIYFSYDVKMKEKGDIPEGYSVSREKKERFSLILESASTNQTSMYLCAIAGTLNTEAFFGQGTRLTVV.

This clonotype was detected ten times or more. The genes are TRBV15 and TRBJ2-7; 7 bases map to TRBD1. The CDR3 runs 13 residues. Unmatched junction bases numbered 0, after V lost 0 bases and J lost 4 bases. Germline lookup yields CDR1 LNHNV and CDR2 YYDKDF (reference sequence). The CDR3 spells CATSRDRGYEQYF. The CDR3 coding sequence is TGTGCCACCAGCAGAGACAGGGGGTACGAGCAGTACTTC.

This clonotype has just a few counts. The chain uses TRBV19 and TRBJ2-1; TRBD2 matches at 13 bases. Germline-derived CDR1 and CDR2 are LNHDA and SQIVND (reference sequence). The length of the CDR3 is 15 residues. Losses at the gene ends were 5 bases for V and 9 bases for J; bases not matched to a gene: 7. In DNA form, the CDR3 reads TGTGCCAGTAGTGAGACTAGCGGGAGGTTGGGTGAGCAGTTCTTC. This translates into CASSETSGRLGEQFF.

This clonotype came up many times. The chain carries TRBV5-1 and TRBJ2-5; 11 bases are a match to TRBD2. The CDR3 is 15 residues long. V lost 2 bases and J lost 5; bases outside the gene matches: 5. CDR1 is SGHRS and CDR2 is YFSETQ in the germline V gene. The CDR3 DNA reads TGCGCCAGCAGCTTACTAGCGGGAGAGGGGGAGACCCAGTACTTC. Amino acid sequence: CASSLLAGEGETQYF. Complete variable domain (other parts from reference TRBV5-1 and TRBJ2-5): KAGVTQTPRYLIKTRGQQVTLSCSPISGHRSVSWYQQTPGQGLQFLFEYFSETQRNKGNFPGRFSGRQFSNSRSEMNVSTLELGDSALYLCASSLLAGEGETQYFGPGTRLLVL.

This clonotype appeared many times. V gene TRBV20-1 combines with J gene TRBJ2-2; the D gene is possibly TRBD2 (5 bases). This CDR3 is 12 amino acids long. The germline CDR1 and CDR2 sequences are DFQATT and SNEGSKA (reference sequence). V was cut by 6 bases and J by 5 bases, with 10 bases left in between. CDR3 region: CSALVATGELFF. CDR3 bases: TGCAGTGCCCTAGTAGCGACCGGGGAGCTGTTTTTT.

This clonotype was found a few times. One end of the junction fails to match germline, which may point to a read error. The J gene is TRBJ1-1, the V gene TRBV7-6; D might be TRBD1 (6 bases). The length of the CDR3 is 14 residues. CDR1 is SGHVS and CDR2 is FNYEAQ in the germline V gene. CDR3: CASGLDRENTEAFF. CDR3 DNA sequence: TGTGCCAGCGGCTTGGACAGAGAGAACACTGAAGCTTTCTTT. Variable domain in full (rest from reference TRBV7-6 and TRBJ1-1): GAGVSQSPRYKVTKRGQDVALRCDPISGHVSLYWYRQALGQGPEFLTYFNYEAQQDKSGLPNDRFSAERPEGSISTLTIQRTEQRDSAMYRCASGLDRENTEAFFGQGTRLTVV.

This rearrangement joins TRBV27 to TRBJ1-5; 10 bases are a match to TRBD1. Trimming took 0 bases from V and 4 from J; bases not matched to a gene: 0. CDR1 and CDR2 from the germline V gene are MNHEY and SMNVEV (reference sequence). The length of the CDR3 is 15 residues. The CDR3 DNA reads as TGTGCCAGCAGTTTATCGGGACAGGGGAATCAGCCCCAGCATTTT. Translation gives CASSLSGQGNQPQHF.

This clonotype was counted between two and nine times. This sequence joins TRBV12-3 or TRBV12-4 and TRBJ1-6; D remains ambiguous. The CDR3 sequence is 15 residues long. The V and J ends lost 4 bases and 9 bases respectively, with 16 bases between them. The CDR3 here is CASSSAAIASSPLHF. The CDR3 coding sequence is TGTGCCAGCAGTTCGGCGGCGATAGCGAGTTCACCCCTCCACTTT.